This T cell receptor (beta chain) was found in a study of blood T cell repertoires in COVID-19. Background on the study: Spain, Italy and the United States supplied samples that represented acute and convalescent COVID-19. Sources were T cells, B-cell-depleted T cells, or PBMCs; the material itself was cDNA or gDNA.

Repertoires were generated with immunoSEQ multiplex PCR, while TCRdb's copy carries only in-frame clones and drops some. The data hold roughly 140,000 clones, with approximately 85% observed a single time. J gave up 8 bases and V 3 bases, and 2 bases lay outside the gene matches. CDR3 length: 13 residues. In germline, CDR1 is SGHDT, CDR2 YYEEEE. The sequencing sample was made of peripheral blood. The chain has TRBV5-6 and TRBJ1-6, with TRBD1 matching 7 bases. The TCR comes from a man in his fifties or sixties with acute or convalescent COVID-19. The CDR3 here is CASSYTGDSPLHF. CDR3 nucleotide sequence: TGTGCCAGCAGCTATACAGGGGATTCACCCCTCCACTTT.